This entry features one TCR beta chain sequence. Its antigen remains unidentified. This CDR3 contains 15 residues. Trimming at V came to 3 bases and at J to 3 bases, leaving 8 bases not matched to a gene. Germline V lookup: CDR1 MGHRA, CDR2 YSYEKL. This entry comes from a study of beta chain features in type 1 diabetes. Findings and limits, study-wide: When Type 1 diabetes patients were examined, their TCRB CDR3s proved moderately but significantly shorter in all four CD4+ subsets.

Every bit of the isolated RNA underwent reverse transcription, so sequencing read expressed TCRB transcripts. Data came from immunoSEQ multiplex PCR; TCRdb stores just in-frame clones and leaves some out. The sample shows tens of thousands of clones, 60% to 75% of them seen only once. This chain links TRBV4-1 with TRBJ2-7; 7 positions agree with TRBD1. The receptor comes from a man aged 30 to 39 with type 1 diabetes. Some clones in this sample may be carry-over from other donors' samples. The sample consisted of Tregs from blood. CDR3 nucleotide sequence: TGCGCCAGCAGCCACGGGACAGACTCGGTCTACGAGCAGTACTTC. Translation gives CASSHGTDSVYEQYF.